Following are 9 T cell receptor beta chains from one sample sequenced in a study of T cell repertoires in cytomegalovirus infection. TCRdb analysed the reads with MiXCR anew, one entry per CDR3 protein. Of about 300,000 distinct CDR3 sequences listed, around 10% are singletons. The material sequenced was PBMCs. These receptors were collected from a human donor in good health (CMV status not recorded). Some clones in this sample may be carry-over from other donors' samples.

This clonotype was counted between two and nine times. V is TRBV5-1 and J is TRBJ2-5; 10 bases are a match to TRBD2. Trimming cost V 2 bases and J 5 bases; bases outside gene matches: 9. The CDR3 is 16 amino acids. Per germline, CDR1 SGHRS and CDR2 YFSETQ. The CDR3 sequence: CASSFASGGLGETQYF. CDR3 bases: TGCGCCAGCAGCTTCGCTAGCGGGGGTTTGGGGGAGACCCAGTACTTC.

This clonotype was counted ten times or more. V is TRBV29-1 and J is TRBJ1-1, with D possibly matching TRBD1 (5 bases). CDR3 size: 12 residues. The V gene lost 3 bases and the J gene lost 3 bases, with 8 bases spanning the gap. Per the germline V gene, CDR1 is SQVTM and CDR2 is ANQGSEA. CDR3 sequence (DNA): TGCAGCGTTGAGGACACCGACACTGAAGCTTTCTTT. Its protein product is CSVEDTDTEAFF.

This clonotype was seen repeatedly, ten times or more. J is TRBJ2-5 and V is TRBV7-6; a possible D gene is TRBD2 (6 bases). Trimming cost V 1 base and J 5 bases, with 14 bases left between them. CDR3 size: 15 residues. CDR1 and CDR2 (germline): SGHVS, FNYEAQ. The CDR3 protein is CASSLEEGGLETQYF. Written as DNA, the CDR3 is TGTGCCAGCAGCTTAGAAGAGGGAGGTCTGGAGACCCAGTACTTC. The complete variable domain, with remaining parts taken from reference TRBV7-6 and TRBJ2-5, reads GAGVSQSPRYKVTKRGQDVALRCDPISGHVSLYWYRQALGQGPEFLTYFNYEAQQDKSGLPNDRFSAERPEGSISTLTIQRTEQRDSAMYRCASSLEEGGLETQYFGPGTRLLVL.

This clonotype was detected only a few times. The chain has TRBV20-1 and TRBJ2-5; the D is unclear. V gave up 3 bases and J gave up 5 bases, with 16 bases separating them. The germline V gene encodes CDR1 DFQATT and CDR2 SNEGSKA (reference sequence). CDR3 length equals 14 residues. The CDR3 DNA reads as TGCAGTGCTAGGCCCTCTCATTGGCGGGAGACCCAGTACTTC. It encodes CSARPSHWRETQYF.

This rearrangement joins TRBV3-1 to TRBJ2-7; TRBD1 is a possible D gene (6 bases). CDR3 size: 15 residues. Trimming left V 1 base short and J 5 bases short, with 15 bases between. Germline V CDR1 and CDR2: LGHDT, YNNKEL (reference sequence). Here the CDR3 reads CASSQGDTGRHEQYF. The DNA for the CDR3 is TGTGCCAGCAGCCAAGGGGATACAGGGCGCCACGAGCAGTACTTC.

This clonotype was found many times. The rearrangement joins TRBV6-5 to TRBJ1-5; D is perhaps TRBD1 (5 bases). The germline V and J ends were trimmed by 6 bases and 5 bases, with 20 bases remaining between them. The V gene's germline CDR1 is MNHEY and CDR2 SVGAGI. This CDR3 spans 16 amino acids. CDR3 loop: CASSTGGRRSDQPQHF. The CDR3 DNA reads TGTGCCAGCAGCACGGGGGGGAGACGTTCAGATCAGCCCCAGCATTTT.

Many counts were recorded for this clonotype. The V gene is TRBV28, the J gene TRBJ2-7, with D perhaps TRBD2 (7 bases). Trimming removed 6 bases from V and 3 bases from J, with 15 bases in between. CDR3 length: 14 residues. Germline V gene data show CDR1 as MDHEN and CDR2 as SYDVKM. The CDR3 region has the DNA TGTGCCAGCAGCCCCCGGGGAGGGGGCTACGAGCAGTACGTC. Translating gives CASSPRGGGYEQYV.

Ten or more counts support this clonotype. The chain recombines TRBV4-3 with TRBJ2-5; no reliable D call. V lost 2 bases and J 5 bases, leaving 9 bases between the germline ends. The CDR3 has 13 amino acids. Germline CDR1 LGHNA, CDR2 YSLEER. The CDR3 nucleotides are TGCGCCAGCAGCCAAATAGTGGGGGAGACCCAGTACTTC. It specifies CASSQIVGETQYF.

This clonotype was seen a handful of times. The rearrangement uses TRBV11-1 and TRBJ1-2; D is unclear. Germline CDR1 is SGHAT and CDR2 is FQDESV (reference sequence). The CDR3 spans 15 residues. V was trimmed by 5 bases and J by 3 bases, leaving 16 bases between them. The CDR3 loop reads CASSPWIGEDYGYTF. The CDR3, as DNA: TGTGCCAGCAGCCCCTGGATCGGTGAGGACTATGGCTACACCTTC. The full variable domain, with the rest looked up from reference TRBV11-1 and TRBJ1-2, is EAEVAQSPRYKITEKSQAVAFWCDPISGHATLYWYRQILGQGPELLVQFQDESVVDDSQLPKDRFSAERLKGVDSTLKIQPAELGDSAMYLCASSPWIGEDYGYTFGSGTRLTVV.